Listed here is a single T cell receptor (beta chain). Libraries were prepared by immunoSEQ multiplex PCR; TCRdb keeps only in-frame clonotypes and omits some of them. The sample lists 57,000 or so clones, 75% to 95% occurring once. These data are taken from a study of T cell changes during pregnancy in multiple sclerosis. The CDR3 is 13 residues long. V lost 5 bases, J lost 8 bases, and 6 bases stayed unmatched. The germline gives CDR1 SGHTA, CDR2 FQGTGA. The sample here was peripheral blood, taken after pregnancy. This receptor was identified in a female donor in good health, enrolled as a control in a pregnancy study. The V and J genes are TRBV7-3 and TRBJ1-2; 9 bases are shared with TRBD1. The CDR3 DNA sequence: TGTGCCAGCAGCCTGGGACAGGGAGAAGGCTACACCTTC. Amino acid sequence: CASSLGQGEGYTF.